This T cell receptor (beta chain) was found in a study of beta chain features in type 1 diabetes. TCRB transcripts that were expressed got sequenced, as all of the isolated RNA had been reverse transcribed. Repertoires were generated with immunoSEQ multiplex PCR, while TCRdb's copy carries only in-frame clones and drops some. Here the sample spans around 21,000 clones, around 50% being singletons. V lost 5 bases and J 3 bases, leaving 12 bases between the germline ends. Germline CDR1 is MNHNY and CDR2 is SVGAGI (reference sequence). This CDR3 region has 14 residues. Whole-study findings and limits: Shortening that was moderate but significant affected the TCRB CDR3s of Type 1 diabetes patients in all four CD4+ subsets.

Using CD45RO/CCR7/CD25/CD127/CD95/CD27, CD4+ naive, central memory, regulatory and stem cell-like memory cells were sorted. Details on this clone: The target antigen is unknown.

This sequence joins TRBV6-6 and TRBJ2-3, with D tentatively TRBD1 (6 bases). What was sequenced was stem cell memory CD4+ T cells from blood. This TCR derives from a man aged 18-30 years in good health. CDR3 bases: TGTGCCAGCAGTAAGGGACAAGGGACAGATACGCAGTATTTT. Protein sequence: CASSKGQGTDTQYF.